These 22 T cell receptor beta chains were all obtained from the same sample, sequenced in a study of Ad26.COV2.S vaccination and SARS-CoV-2 variants. The repertoire was sequenced with immunoSEQ multiplex PCR; TCRdb's copy has only in-frame clones and lacks some. Seen here are around 300,000 clones, more than 85% observed once, and the top ten hold around 5%. The treatment here: roughly 20 received Ad26.COV2.S at low or high dose, single or two shots; about 5 received placebo; per-sample allocation not given. Collection of the samples took place on day 63 after the first injection of vaccine or placebo. Sequencing used peripheral blood, obtained in a trial of Ad26.COV2.S vaccine versus placebo. All receptors come from a person aged 18-65 years who received the Ad26.COV2.S COVID-19 vaccine or a placebo.

This clone was picked up a small number of times. Other DNA sequences in this sample translate to the same CDR3. The rearrangement joins TRBV5-6 to TRBJ1-5; D unresolved. This CDR3 is 12 amino acids long. V gave up 2 bases and J gave up 6 bases, with 6 bases separating them. In germline, CDR1 is SGHDT, CDR2 YYEEEE. The CDR3 DNA reads as TGTGCCAGCAGCTTAGTAGGTCAGCCCCAGCATTTT. This translates into CASSLVGQPQHF.

The CDR3 region is CASRQGQTSGNTIYF. The CDR3 nucleotides are TGCGCCAGCAGACAGGGACAGACCTCTGGAAACACCATATATTTT. This chain connects TRBV5-1 to TRBJ1-3; 7 nucleotides match TRBD1. CDR1 is SGHRS, CDR2 YFSETQ, per germline. This CDR3 has 15 amino acids. V lost 5 bases and J lost 0; bases outside the gene matches: 5.

The genes are TRBV7-9 and TRBJ1-6; no definite D call. CDR1 and CDR2 (germline): SEHNR, FQNEAQ (reference sequence). The CDR3 is 12 amino acids. Deletions cut 1 base from V and 16 bases from J, with 11 bases between. CDR3 in amino acids: CASSLEAGGLHF. The CDR3 nucleotides read TGTGCCAGCAGCTTAGAGGCAGGCGGACTCCACTTT.

V and J are TRBV19 and TRBJ1-3; unclear D gene. CDR1 and CDR2 from the germline V gene are LNHDA and SQIVND (reference sequence). This CDR3 is 14 amino acids long. V was clipped by 10 bases and J by 4 bases, with 17 bases between them. The chain's CDR3 is CATSHRGRGNTIYF. The CDR3 nucleotides read TGTGCCACCTCCCACCGGGGAAGAGGAAACACCATATATTTT.

The V gene is TRBV6-1, the J gene TRBJ1-1; D remains unclear. V was trimmed by 1 base and J by 2 bases, leaving 8 bases between them. This CDR3 is built from 14 residues. Per germline, CDR1 MNHNS and CDR2 SASEGT. CDR3 amino acids: CASSEEFLNTEAFF. As DNA, the CDR3 is TGTGCCAGCAGTGAAGAATTCCTCAACACTGAAGCTTTCTTT.

V usage is TRBV7-8 and J usage is TRBJ1-3; a weak D match, TRBD1 (6 bases). Germline CDR1 and CDR2: SGHVS and FQNEAQ. This CDR3 comprises 16 residues. V was trimmed by 2 bases and J by 2 bases, leaving 13 bases between them. The CDR3 spells CASSLPSRGTGNTIYF. CDR3 bases: TGTGCCAGCAGCTTACCCTCCAGGGGCACTGGAAACACCATATATTTT.

The chain combines TRBV27 with TRBJ1-1; D is undetermined. V was pared by 1 base and J by 1 base, with 7 bases between. The CDR3 runs 14 residues. Per germline, CDR1 MNHEY and CDR2 SMNVEV (reference sequence). CDR3: CASSLYPGNTEAFF. In DNA, the CDR3 is TGTGCCAGCAGTTTATACCCAGGGAACACTGAAGCTTTCTTT.

This clone was seen just once. The chain is built from TRBV19 and TRBJ2-1, with 8 bases that match TRBD1. Per the germline V gene, CDR1 is LNHDA and CDR2 is SQIVND (reference sequence). The CDR3 runs 17 residues. J gave up 1 base and V 6 bases, and 11 bases lay outside the gene matches. CDR3 sequence: CASSRGPDRVSYNEQFF. As DNA, the CDR3 is TGTGCCAGTAGCCGAGGGCCGGACAGGGTTTCCTACAATGAGCAGTTCTTC. The full variable domain, its missing parts supplied by reference TRBV19 and TRBJ2-1, is DGGITQSPKYLFRKEGQNVTLSCEQNLNHDAMYWYRQDPGQGLRLIYYSQIVNDFQKGDIAEGYSVSREKKESFPLTVTSAQKNPTAFYLCASSRGPDRVSYNEQFFGPGTRLTVL.

The V and J genes are TRBV27 and TRBJ2-3; D unclear. Between the trimmed V and J ends, which lost 6 bases and 5 bases, there was a span of 15 bases. The CDR3 extends over 14 amino acids. CDR1 and CDR2 from the germline V gene are MNHEY and SMNVEV (reference sequence). CDR3 protein: CASSLVGLLDTQYF. The CDR3, as DNA: TGTGCCAGCAGCCTGGTGGGTTTACTAGATACGCAGTATTTT.

The chain has TRBV10-3 and TRBJ2-3; perhaps TRBD1 as D (5 bases). Germline V gene data show CDR1 as ENHRY and CDR2 as SYGVKD. The CDR3 has 15 residues. Trimming stripped 11 bases from V and 2 bases from J, with 20 bases between. Here the CDR3 reads CAARPQGASTDTQYF. The CDR3 bases are TGTGCCGCGCGTCCGCAGGGTGCTTCCACAGATACGCAGTATTTT.

This sequence joins TRBV5-1 and TRBJ1-4; 9 bases align to TRBD1. Per the germline V gene, CDR1 is SGHRS and CDR2 is YFSETQ. CDR3 length: 15 residues. J was trimmed by 4 bases and V by 1 base; bases with no gene match: 2. The CDR3 reads CASSLMGQGNEKLFF. The DNA of the CDR3 is TGCGCCAGCAGCTTGATGGGACAGGGTAATGAAAAACTGTTTTTT.

In nucleotides, the CDR3 is TGTGCCAGCAGCGTATTACGGACGAGTAATGAGCAGTTCTTC. Its translation is CASSVLRTSNEQFF. V gene TRBV9 combines with J gene TRBJ2-1, with unresolved D. Looked up from germline, CDR1 is SGDLS and CDR2 is YYNGEE. The CDR3 covers 14 residues. Trimming shortened V by 1 base and J by 7 bases, and 12 bases separated the two germline ends. Complete variable domain (other parts from reference TRBV9 and TRBJ2-1): DSGVTQTPKHLITATGQRVTLRCSPRSGDLSVYWYQQSLDQGLQFLIQYYNGEERAKGNILERFSAQQFPDLHSELNLSSLELGDSALYFCASSVLRTSNEQFFGPGTRLTVL.

The genes are TRBV6-6 and TRBJ1-4; D call uncertain. The CDR3 contains 15 residues. Germline lookup yields CDR1 MNHNY and CDR2 SVGAGI (reference sequence). Trimming cost V 4 bases and J 4 bases, with 13 bases left between them. CDR3 amino acids: CASSLLGAGNEKLFF. In DNA form, the CDR3 reads TGTGCCAGCAGTTTGTTGGGAGCGGGTAATGAAAAACTGTTTTTT.

Notes on this clone: This specimen includes other DNA sequences encoding the same CDR3. The chain is built from TRBV18 and TRBJ1-1, with no clear D. The CDR3 spans 13 residues. Trimming left V 2 bases short and J 2 bases short, with 6 bases between. Germline V gene sequence: CDR1 KGHSH, CDR2 LQKENI. This chain's CDR3 is CASSPSENTEAFF. CDR3 bases: TGTGCCAGCTCACCATCGGAAAACACTGAAGCTTTCTTT.

This sequence joins TRBV28 and TRBJ1-5; D is ambiguous. CDR3 size: 12 residues. Germline lookup yields CDR1 MDHEN and CDR2 SYDVKM. Trimming removed 7 bases at V and 11 bases at J, with 15 bases between. The CDR3 sequence is CASTPPGFTQHF. In DNA, the CDR3 is TGTGCCAGCACTCCCCCGGGGTTTACCCAGCATTTT.

The J gene is TRBJ2-7, the V gene TRBV28, with TRBD1 identical over 7 bases. The trim removed 5 bases at V and 4 bases at J, leaving 8 bases unmatched. This CDR3 is built from 14 residues. Germline V gives CDR1 MDHEN, CDR2 SYDVKM. CDR3 in DNA: TGTGCCAGCAGTCCACAGGGGACGCCTTACGAGCAGTACTTC. Its protein is CASSPQGTPYEQYF. Full variable domain (remainder filled in from reference TRBV28 and TRBJ2-7): DVKVTQSSRYLVKRTGEKVFLECVQDMDHENMFWYRQDPGLGLRLIYFSYDVKMKEKGDIPEGYSVSREKKERFSLILESASTNQTSMYLCASSPQGTPYEQYFGPGTRLTVT.

The chain links TRBV14 to TRBJ1-6, with D maybe TRBD1 (5 bases). V lost 3 bases to trimming and J lost 7 bases, with 10 bases between them. Germline CDR1 reads SGHDN; CDR2 reads FVKESK. CDR3 size: 14 residues. DNA of the CDR3: TGTGCCAGCAGCCAGGGACTGACAAATTCACCCCTCCACTTT. Protein sequence: CASSQGLTNSPLHF.

The chain carries TRBV11-2 and TRBJ2-7, with 7 bases aligning to TRBD1. The J segment lost 5 bases and the V segment lost 2 bases, leaving 12 bases of the junction unmatched. Germline V gene lookup returns CDR1 SGHAT and CDR2 FQNNGV. This CDR3 has 16 amino acids. The CDR3 sequence is CASSLIFRGRSNEQYF. Written as DNA, the CDR3 is TGTGCCAGCAGCTTAATATTTAGGGGGCGGTCGAACGAGCAGTACTTC.

This chain uses TRBV11-2 with TRBJ1-5; unclear D gene. CDR1 is SGHAT and CDR2 is FQNNGV in the germline V gene. V lost 1 base, J lost 2 bases, and 12 bases lay in between. This CDR3 is 16 amino acids long. The chain's CDR3 is CASSLGAARGNQPQHF. CDR3 bases: TGTGCCAGCAGCTTAGGGGCGGCGAGGGGCAATCAGCCCCAGCATTTT.

This sequence joins TRBV6-2 or TRBV6-3 and TRBJ2-1; 12 bases match TRBD2. V trimming: 4 bases; J trimming: 3 bases; junction bases outside the gene matches: 4. In germline, CDR1 is MNHEY, CDR2 SVGEGT. This CDR3 spans 16 amino acids. The CDR3 loop is CASSWLAGGFYNEQFF. The CDR3 region has the DNA TGTGCCAGCAGTTGGCTAGCGGGGGGGTTCTACAATGAGCAGTTCTTC.

The V gene is TRBV11-2, the J gene TRBJ2-1, with a tentative D call TRBD2 (8 bases). CDR1 and CDR2 from the germline V gene are SGHAT and FQNNGV. V was pared by 0 bases and J by 9 bases, with 18 bases between. CDR3 length: 16 residues. The CDR3 DNA follows: TGTGCCAGCAGCTTAGAGTTTCGGGAGGGGGCGATTGAGCAGTTCTTC. Translated: CASSLEFREGAIEQFF.

This chain uses TRBV7-9 with TRBJ1-2; a possible D gene is TRBD1 (5 bases). The CDR3 consists of 15 residues. The V gene lost 2 bases and the J gene lost 4 bases, with 14 bases spanning the gap. The germline V gene has CDR1 SEHNR and CDR2 FQNEAQ (reference sequence). The CDR3 DNA sequence: TGTGCCAGCAGCTTAAGCAGGGTCGTCTTCTATGGCTACACCTTC. As protein: CASSLSRVVFYGYTF.